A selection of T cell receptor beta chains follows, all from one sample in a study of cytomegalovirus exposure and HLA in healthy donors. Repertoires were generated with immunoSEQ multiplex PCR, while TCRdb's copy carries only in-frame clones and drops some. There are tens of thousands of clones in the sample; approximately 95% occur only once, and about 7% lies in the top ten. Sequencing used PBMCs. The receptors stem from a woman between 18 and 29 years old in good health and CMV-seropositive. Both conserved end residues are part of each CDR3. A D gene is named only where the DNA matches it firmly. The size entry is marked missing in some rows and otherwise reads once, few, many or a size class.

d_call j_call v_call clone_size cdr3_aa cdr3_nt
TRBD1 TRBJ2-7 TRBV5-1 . CASSTGTDPYEQYF TGCGCCAGCAGCACCGGGACAGATCCTTACGAGCAGTACTTC
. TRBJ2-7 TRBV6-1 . CASSAQPKQGYEQYF TGTGCCAGCAGTGCGCAGCCAAAACAGGGATACGAGCAGTACTTC
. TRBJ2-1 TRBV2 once CASSSYSMPYNEQFF TGTGCCAGCAGTTCGTACAGTATGCCCTACAATGAGCAGTTCTTC
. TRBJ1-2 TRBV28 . CASSLETELYGYTF TGTGCCAGCAGTTTAGAGACAGAGCTCTATGGCTACACCTTC
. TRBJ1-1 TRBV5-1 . CASSLAGRNTEAFF TGCGCCAGCAGCTTGGCCGGTCGGAACACTGAAGCTTTCTTT
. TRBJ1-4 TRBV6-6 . CASSYEGQEEKLFF TGTGCCAGCAGTTACGAGGGCCAGGAAGAAAAACTGTTTTTT
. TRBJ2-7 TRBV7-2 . CASSFSVLSSYEQYF TGTGCCAGCAGCTTCTCGGTCCTTTCGTCCTACGAGCAGTACTTC
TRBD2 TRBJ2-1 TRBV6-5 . CASRPQRGAYNEQFF TGTGCCAGCAGACCGCAGCGGGGGGCCTACAATGAGCAGTTCTTC
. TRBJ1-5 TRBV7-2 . CASSAMGGSNQPQHF TGTGCCAGCAGCGCGATGGGAGGCAGCAATCAGCCCCAGCATTTT
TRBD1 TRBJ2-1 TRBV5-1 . CASKDVRSSSGQVANEQFF TGCGCCAGCAAAGACGTCCGCAGCTCCTCGGGACAGGTGGCCAATGAGCAGTTCTTC
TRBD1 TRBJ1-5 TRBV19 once CASSIDAPPTGEQPQHF TGTGCCAGTAGTATAGATGCCCCCCCGACAGGGGAACAGCCCCAGCATTTT
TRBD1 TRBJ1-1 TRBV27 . CASSIRGPGTEAFF TGTGCCAGCAGTATCAGGGGGCCTGGGACTGAAGCTTTCTTT
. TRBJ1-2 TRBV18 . CASSPPGGGYTF TGTGCCAGCTCACCACCGGGGGGTGGCTACACCTTC
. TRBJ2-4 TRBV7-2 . CASSLWVGGENIQYF TGTGCCAGCAGCTTATGGGTGGGTGGAGAAAACATTCAGTACTTC
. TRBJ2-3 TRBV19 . CASSQLTGAYGDTQYF TGTGCCAGTAGTCAACTTACCGGAGCCTACGGGGATACGCAGTATTTT
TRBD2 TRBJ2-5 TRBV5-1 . CASSLSGGDQETQYF TGCGCCAGCAGCTTAAGCGGGGGAGACCAAGAGACCCAGTACTTC
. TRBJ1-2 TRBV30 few CAWSVQGAYGYTF TGTGCCTGGAGTGTACAGGGCGCCTATGGCTACACCTTC
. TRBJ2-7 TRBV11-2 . CASSLLTGKAYEQYF TGTGCCAGCAGCTTATTAACAGGAAAGGCCTACGAGCAGTACTTC
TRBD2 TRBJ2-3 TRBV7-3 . CASSLISLAVDTQYF TGTGCCAGCAGCTTAATCTCTCTAGCGGTAGATACGCAGTATTTT
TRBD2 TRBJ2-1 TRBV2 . CASRLWGGDEQFF TGTGCCAGCAGATTGTGGGGAGGGGATGAGCAGTTCTTC
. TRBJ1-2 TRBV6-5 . CASSEALGGVAF TGTGCCAGCAGTGAAGCTCTAGGGGGTGTGGCCTTC
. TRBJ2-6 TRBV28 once CASSSASGQSGSGANVLTF TGTGCCAGCAGCAGTGCATCAGGGCAGTCTGGCTCTGGGGCCAACGTCCTGACTTTC
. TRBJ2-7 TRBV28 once CASPRGSEYEQYF TGTGCCAGCCCCCGAGGGTCCGAATACGAGCAGTACTTC
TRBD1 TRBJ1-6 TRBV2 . CAREQGWLRSPLHF TGTGCCAGAGAACAGGGGTGGCTTAGGTCACCCCTCCACTTT
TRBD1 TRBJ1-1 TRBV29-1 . CSGGQGAGTEAFF TGCAGCGGCGGACAGGGGGCAGGGACTGAAGCTTTCTTT
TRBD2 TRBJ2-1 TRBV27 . CASSHQAGMGNNEQFF TGTGCCAGCAGTCACCAAGCGGGAATGGGTAACAATGAGCAGTTCTTC
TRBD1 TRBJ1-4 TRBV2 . CASSRQGGSAEKLFF TGTGCCAGCAGTCGACAGGGGGGTTCTGCTGAAAAACTGTTTTTT
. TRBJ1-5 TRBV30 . CAWSYGSNQPQHF TGTGCCTGGTCGTATGGCAGCAATCAGCCCCAGCATTTT
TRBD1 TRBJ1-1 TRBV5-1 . CASSVGTGEGSEAFF TGCGCCAGCAGCGTCGGGACAGGGGAAGGGTCTGAAGCTTTCTTT
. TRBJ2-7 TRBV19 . CASRAARGQNYEQYF TGTGCCAGTAGGGCAGCAAGAGGTCAGAACTACGAGCAGTACTTC
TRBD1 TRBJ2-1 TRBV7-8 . CASSLGDRTYNEQFF TGTGCCAGCAGCTTAGGGGACAGAACTTACAATGAGCAGTTCTTC
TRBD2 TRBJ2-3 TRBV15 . CATSKRLAGGTDTQYF TGTGCCACCAGCAAAAGACTAGCGGGGGGCACAGATACGCAGTATTTT
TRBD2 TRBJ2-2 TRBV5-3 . CARSKTSGRTGELFF TGTGCCAGAAGCAAGACTAGCGGGCGCACCGGGGAGCTGTTTTTT
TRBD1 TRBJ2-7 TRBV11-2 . CASSSVRDRAYEQYF TGTGCCAGCAGCTCAGTCCGGGACAGGGCCTACGAGCAGTACTTC
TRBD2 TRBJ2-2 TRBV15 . CATSKGLNSNTGELFF TGTGCCACCAGCAAGGGACTAAACTCGAACACCGGGGAGCTGTTTTTT
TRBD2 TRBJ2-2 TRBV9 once CASSVEGAGGNTGELFF TGTGCCAGCAGCGTAGAAGGGGCGGGAGGGAACACCGGGGAGCTGTTTTTT
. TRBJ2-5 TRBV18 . CASSMGHTQETQYF TGTGCCAGCTCAATGGGACACACACAAGAGACCCAGTACTTC
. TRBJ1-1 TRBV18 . CASSLGDRHTEAFF TGTGCCAGCTCACTAGGGGATCGGCACACTGAAGCTTTCTTT
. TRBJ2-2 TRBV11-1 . CASGGTAHTGELFF TGTGCCAGCGGCGGGACAGCGCACACCGGGGAGCTGTTTTTT
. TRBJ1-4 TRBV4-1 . CASSHIQRREGARGANEKLFF TGCGCCAGCAGCCACATCCAAAGGAGGGAAGGAGCCCGAGGAGCTAATGAAAAACTGTTTTTT
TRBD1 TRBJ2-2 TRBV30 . CAWSVGQGTGELFF TGTGCCTGGAGTGTGGGACAGGGGACAGGGGAGCTGTTTTTT
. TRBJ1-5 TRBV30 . CAWSGIGVQPQHF TGTGCCTGGAGTGGAATAGGGGTCCAGCCCCAGCATTTT
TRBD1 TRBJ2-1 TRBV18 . CASSSPGTAYNEQFF TGTGCCAGCTCATCCCCCGGGACAGCCTACAATGAGCAGTTCTTC
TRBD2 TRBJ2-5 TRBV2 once CASQLTSLYQETQYF TGTGCCAGCCAACTGACTAGCCTGTACCAAGAGACCCAGTACTTC
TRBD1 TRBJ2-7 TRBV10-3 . CAISQRDRDSPSYEQYF TGTGCCATCAGCCAAAGAGACCGGGACAGTCCATCCTACGAGCAGTACTTC
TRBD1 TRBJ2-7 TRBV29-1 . CSVPTGTGEGSYEQYF TGCAGCGTCCCGACCGGGACAGGGGAGGGTAGCTACGAGCAGTACTTC
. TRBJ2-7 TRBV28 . CASSLGASEQYF TGTGCCAGCAGTTTAGGAGCGTCCGAGCAGTACTTC
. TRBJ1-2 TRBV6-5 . CASSYGRHGYGYTF TGTGCCAGCAGTTACGGCAGGCATGGGTACGGCTACACCTTC
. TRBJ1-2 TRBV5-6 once CASSADTHYGYTF TGTGCCAGCAGCGCGGACACGCACTATGGCTACACCTTC
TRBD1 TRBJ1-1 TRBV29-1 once CSVEETGGNTEAFF TGCAGCGTTGAAGAAACAGGGGGAAACACTGAAGCTTTCTTT
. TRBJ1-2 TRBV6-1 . CASSDASAGSSYGYTF TGTGCCAGCAGTGACGCGAGCGCGGGCAGCTCATATGGCTACACCTTC
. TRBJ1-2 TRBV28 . CASSGGANYGYTF TGTGCCAGCAGTGGCGGGGCGAACTATGGCTACACCTTC
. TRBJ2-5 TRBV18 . CASSPYRSQETQYF TGTGCCAGCTCACCGTACAGGTCCCAAGAGACCCAGTACTTC
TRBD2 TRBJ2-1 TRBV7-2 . CASLSGGFGNEQFF TGTGCCAGCCTGAGCGGGGGGTTTGGAAATGAGCAGTTCTTC